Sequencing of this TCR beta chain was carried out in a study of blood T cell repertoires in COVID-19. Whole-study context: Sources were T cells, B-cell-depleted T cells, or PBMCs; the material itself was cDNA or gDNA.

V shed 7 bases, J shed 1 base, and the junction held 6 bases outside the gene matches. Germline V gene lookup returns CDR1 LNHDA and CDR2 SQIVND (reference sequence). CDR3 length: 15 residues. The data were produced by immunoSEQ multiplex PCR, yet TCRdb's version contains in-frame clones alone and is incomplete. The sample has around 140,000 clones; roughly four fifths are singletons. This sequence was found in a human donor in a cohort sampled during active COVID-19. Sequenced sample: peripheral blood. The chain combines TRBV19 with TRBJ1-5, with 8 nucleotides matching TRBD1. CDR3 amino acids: CASNIGQGSNQPQHF. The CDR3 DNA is TGTGCCAGTAATATCGGACAGGGCAGCAATCAGCCCCAGCATTTT. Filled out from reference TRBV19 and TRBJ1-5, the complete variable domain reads DGGITQSPKYLFRKEGQNVTLSCEQNLNHDAMYWYRQDPGQGLRLIYYSQIVNDFQKGDIAEGYSVSREKKESFPLTVTSAQKNPTAFYLCASNIGQGSNQPQHFGDGTRLSIL.